This TCR beta chain is from a study of blood T cells in healthy people across ages. This clonotype was observed a few times. Its antigen is undetermined. Sample-barcoded 5' priming and a J-beta primer mix drove a second PCR of roughly 7 to 11 cycles. TCRdb re-called the 5' RACE reads with MiXCR, one entry per CDR3 protein. The profile covers some 760,000 distinct CDR3 sequences, with around 25% appearing a single time and 9.4% taken by the ten largest. Germline V gene lookup returns CDR1 SGHRS and CDR2 YFSETQ. This CDR3 comprises 15 residues. The V end lost 0 bases, the J end lost 5 bases, and 15 bases lay between the germline ends. General study findings and limits: TCR beta diversity, measured per million T cells, fell in a roughly linear way with age.

The same sample was also studied in work on T cells of mothers and their children. That paper notes: The donor cohort consisted of a few healthy Caucasian mothers and their six children. Normalized overlap was always slightly, never significantly, higher in related than unrelated mother-child pairs.

Material for sequencing was blood. V gene TRBV5-1 combines with J gene TRBJ2-7; a possible D gene is TRBD1 (6 bases). The receptor was derived from a boy younger than 18 in good health. The CDR3 loop is CASSLGTENFNEQYF. CDR3 DNA sequence: TGCGCCAGCAGCTTGGGGACAGAGAATTTTAACGAGCAGTACTTC.